The 6 T cell receptor beta chains presented below share a single source sample, sequenced in a study of T cell clonality in common variable immunodeficiency. Assay used: immunoSEQ multiplex PCR; TCRdb lists only in-frame clones, some missing. This sample carries fewer than 50,000 clones and no singletons, and approximately 0.68% goes to the top ten. Sequencing was done on a sample of peripheral blood mononuclear cells. These receptors were collected from a person between 18 and 69 years old in good health.

This clone has a count of ten or more. Sequencing ends 3 residues short of the CDR3 end; the germline J gene provides the rest. The V call is TRBV4-2, the J call TRBJ2-3, with 11 bases aligning to TRBD2. The length of the CDR3 is 16 residues. The ends lost 0 bases at V and 1 base at J; junction bases unmatched: 0. The V gene's germline CDR1 is LGHNA and CDR2 YNFKEQ. CDR3 bases read: TGTGCCAGCAGCCAAGAACTAGCGGGGGGCACAGATACG. Protein product: CASSQELAGGTDT. The entire CDR3 sequence reads CASSQELAGGTDTQYF.

This clone has a count of ten or more. The sequenced fragment ends 3 residues before the CDR3 boundary, so the rest is inferred from the germline J gene. The J gene is TRBJ1-6, the V gene TRBV5-1, with no clear D. The V gene's germline CDR1 is SGHRS and CDR2 YFSETQ. This CDR3 is 17 amino acids long. Trimming removed 4 bases at V and 7 bases at J, with 21 bases between. The CDR3 loop is CASSLGGSGPRNSPLHF. The CDR3 DNA, read in part, is TGCGCCAGCAGCCTTGGTGGGTCTGGGCCTCGCAATTCACCC.

This clone was counted ten times or more. The missing CDR3 end, 3 residues past where the read stops, is filled in from the germline J gene. The V call is TRBV4-1, the J call TRBJ2-7; 9 nucleotides align to TRBD1. The V segment lost 3 bases and the J segment 2 bases; nucleotides outside the gene matches: 14. The CDR3 runs 18 residues. The germline V gene has CDR1 MGHRA and CDR2 YSYEKL. The CDR3 here is CASSHLGVRTGDTYEQYF. The part of the CDR3 DNA that was read is TGCGCCAGCAGCCATCTCGGCGTTCGGACAGGGGATACCTACGAG.

This clone was recorded many times. The sequence runs out 3 residues before the end of the CDR3; the remainder is reconstructed from the germline J gene. This chain uses TRBV5-6 with TRBJ2-1; tentatively, D is TRBD2 (6 bases). The V gene's germline CDR1 is SGHDT and CDR2 YYEEEE. V was cut by 1 base and J by 7 bases, with 9 bases left in between. This CDR3 has 13 residues. CDR3 DNA, as far as it was read: TGTGCCAGCAGCTTGTACGGGGGAAATGAG. Translating gives CASSLYGGNE. The entire CDR3 reads CASSLYGGNEQFF.

This clone was counted ten times or more. From the germline J gene comes the end of the CDR3, since the read stops 3 residues before it. The chain has TRBV18 and TRBJ2-7; TRBD2 is a possible D gene (6 bases). The CDR3 length is 13 residues. The germline CDR1 and CDR2 sequences are KGHSH and LQKENI. Trimming removed 6 bases from V and 2 bases from J, with 11 bases in between. CDR3 loop: CASSGGSAYEQYF. Partial CDR3 DNA: TGTGCCAGCTCCGGGGGTTCTGCCTACGAG.

This clone was found many times. CDR3 in amino acids: CASSTTGGGGYTF. The CDR3 DNA, read in part, is TGTGCCAGCAGTACCACAGGGGGCGGGGGC. The chain uses TRBV11-2 and TRBJ1-2; 9 nucleotides line up with TRBD1. From the germline J gene comes the end of the CDR3, since the read stops 3 residues before it. Germline V gene lookup returns CDR1 SGHAT and CDR2 FQNNGV. There are 13 residues in the CDR3.